The entry below describes one T cell receptor beta chain. This entry comes from a study of cytotoxic CD8 clonotypes in ibrutinib-treated CLL. Measured with immunoSEQ multiplex PCR; TCRdb has only the in-frame clones, and not every one. The sample shows approximately 48,000 clones, 45% to 55% of them seen only once. Sequenced here: PBMCs, sampled after 12 months of ibrutinib treatment. The sequence came from a human donor with chronic lymphocytic leukemia.

The CDR3 sequence: CASSQGRTGVFYEQYF. CDR3 DNA sequence: TGCGCCAGCAGCCAGGGCCGGACAGGGGTGTTCTACGAGCAGTACTTC. The rearrangement joins TRBV4-1 to TRBJ2-7, with TRBD1 matching over 9 bases. J lost 3 bases, V lost 3 bases, and 9 bases had no gene match. Germline-derived CDR1 and CDR2 are MGHRA and YSYEKL. This CDR3 contains 16 residues.